The clone carrying this TCR beta chain was found many times. Its matching antigen is unknown. This entry belongs to a study of regulatory T cells in long-lasting Graves disease. The wider study: Patients with new Graves' disease had used antithyroid drugs below 3 months.

Points from the study as a whole: Newly diagnosed Graves' patients had higher TCR diversity than persistent ones.

The time point was: newly diagnosed GD, antithyroid drugs for less than 3 months. Extracted RNA from PBMCs served as the source of the TCR library. From germline, CDR1 is MNHNS and CDR2 SASEGT. Trimming cost V 1 base and J 5 bases, with 14 bases left between them. The CDR3 loop spans 16 amino acids. TCR beta libraries were built with iRepertoire HTBI primers and Arm-PCR of CDR3 regions. One entry per CDR3 protein results from TCRdb running MiXCR on the multiplex PCR reads. The table lists 530,000 or so distinct CDR3 sequences, around 16% of them singletons. This same sample was also part of a study on T cells in Graves' hyperthyroidism and ophthalmopathy. As that study records: A first-round RT-PCR of the TCR CDR3 used the HTBI primer set. Most clonotypes expanded in thyroid above 0.001 were likewise present in blood.

This clonotype originated in a man between 18 and 35 years old with Graves disease. The chain uses TRBV6-1 and TRBJ2-2; D might be TRBD1 or TRBD2, each matching 6 bases. Sequences were derived from peripheral blood mononuclear cells (PBMCs), sampled at new diagnosis, from a patient treated with antithyroid drugs. CDR3 residues: CASSEVWGAGTGELFF. The CDR3 DNA reads as TGTGCCAGCAGTGAAGTGTGGGGGGCAGGTACCGGGGAGCTGTTTTTT.